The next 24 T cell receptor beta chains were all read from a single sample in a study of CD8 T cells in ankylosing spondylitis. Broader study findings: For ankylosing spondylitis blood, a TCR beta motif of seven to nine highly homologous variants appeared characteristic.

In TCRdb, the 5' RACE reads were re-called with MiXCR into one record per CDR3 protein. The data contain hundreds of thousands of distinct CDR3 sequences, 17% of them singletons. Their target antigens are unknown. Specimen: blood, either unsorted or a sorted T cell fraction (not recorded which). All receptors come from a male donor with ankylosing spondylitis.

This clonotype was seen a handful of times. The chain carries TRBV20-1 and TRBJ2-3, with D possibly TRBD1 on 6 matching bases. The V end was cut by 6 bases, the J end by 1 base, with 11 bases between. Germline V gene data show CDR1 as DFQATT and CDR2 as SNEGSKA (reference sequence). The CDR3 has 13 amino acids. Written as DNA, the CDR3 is TGCAGTGCAAAAAGACAGGGCACAGATACGCAGTATTTT. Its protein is CSAKRQGTDTQYF.

Here the CDR3 reads CASSQARQGGELFF. The CDR3 region has the DNA TGTGCCAGCAGCCAAGCCCGACAGGGCGGGGAGCTGTTTTTT. The gene calls are TRBV3-1 and TRBJ2-2; 7 bases map to TRBD1. V lost 1 base to trimming and J lost 7 bases; unmatched junction nucleotides: 3. This CDR3 spans 14 amino acids. CDR1 is LGHDT, CDR2 YNNKEL, per germline (reference sequence).

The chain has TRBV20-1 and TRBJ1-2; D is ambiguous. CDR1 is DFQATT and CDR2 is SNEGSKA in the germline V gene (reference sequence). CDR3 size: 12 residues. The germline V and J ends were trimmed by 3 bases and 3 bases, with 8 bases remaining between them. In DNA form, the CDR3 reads TGCAGTGCTAGGGACCCGCACTATGGCTACACCTTC. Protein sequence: CSARDPHYGYTF.

The CDR3 is CASSLFANAMRQGATEAFF. The CDR3 coding sequence is TGTGCCAGCAGCTTATTTGCTAACGCCATGAGACAGGGGGCAACTGAAGCTTTCTTT. The rearrangement links TRBV11-2 to TRBJ1-1; 10 positions agree with TRBD1. V trimming: 2 bases; J trimming: 5 bases; junction bases outside the gene matches: 17. In germline, CDR1 is SGHAT, CDR2 FQNNGV. This CDR3 region has 19 residues.

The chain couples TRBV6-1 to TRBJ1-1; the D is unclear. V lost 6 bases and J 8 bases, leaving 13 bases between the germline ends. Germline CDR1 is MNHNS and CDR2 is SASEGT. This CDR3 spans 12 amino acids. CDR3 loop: CASSPGEGEAFF. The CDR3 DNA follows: TGTGCCAGCAGCCCTGGCGAGGGCGAAGCTTTCTTT.

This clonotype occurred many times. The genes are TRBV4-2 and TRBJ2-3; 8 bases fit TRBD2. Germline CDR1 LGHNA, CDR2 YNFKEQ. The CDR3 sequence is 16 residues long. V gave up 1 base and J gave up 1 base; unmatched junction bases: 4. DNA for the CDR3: TGTGCCAGCAGCCAAGGCGGTAGCGGGGGCACAGATACGCAGTATTTT. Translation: CASSQGGSGGTDTQYF.

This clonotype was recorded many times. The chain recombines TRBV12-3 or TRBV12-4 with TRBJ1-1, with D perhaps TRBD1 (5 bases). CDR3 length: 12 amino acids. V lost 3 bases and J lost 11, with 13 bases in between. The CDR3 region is CASSLEAGEAFF. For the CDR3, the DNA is TGTGCCAGCAGTTTGGAGGCGGGGGAGGCTTTCTTT.

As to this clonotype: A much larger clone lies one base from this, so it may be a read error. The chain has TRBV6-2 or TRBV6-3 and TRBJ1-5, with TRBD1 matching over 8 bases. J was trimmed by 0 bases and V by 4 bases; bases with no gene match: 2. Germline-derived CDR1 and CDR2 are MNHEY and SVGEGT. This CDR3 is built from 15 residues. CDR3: CASSSQGDSNQPQHF. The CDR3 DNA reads TGTGCCAGCAGTTCACAGGGGGATAGCAATCAGCCCCAGCATTTT.

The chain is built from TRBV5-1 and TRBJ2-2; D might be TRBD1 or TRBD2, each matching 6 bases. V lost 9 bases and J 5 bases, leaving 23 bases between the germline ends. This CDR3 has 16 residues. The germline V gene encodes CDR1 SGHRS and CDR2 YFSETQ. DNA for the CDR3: TGCGCCACCGCAGACGATCTAAAGGGGGGAACCGGGGAGCTGTTTTTT. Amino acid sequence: CATADDLKGGTGELFF.

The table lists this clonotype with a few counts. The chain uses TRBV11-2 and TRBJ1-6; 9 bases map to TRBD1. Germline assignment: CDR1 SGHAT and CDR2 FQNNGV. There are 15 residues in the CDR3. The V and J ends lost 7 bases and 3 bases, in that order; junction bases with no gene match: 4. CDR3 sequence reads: CASNSDRGYNSPLHF. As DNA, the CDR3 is TGTGCCAGCAACTCGGACAGGGGCTATAATTCACCCCTCCACTTT.

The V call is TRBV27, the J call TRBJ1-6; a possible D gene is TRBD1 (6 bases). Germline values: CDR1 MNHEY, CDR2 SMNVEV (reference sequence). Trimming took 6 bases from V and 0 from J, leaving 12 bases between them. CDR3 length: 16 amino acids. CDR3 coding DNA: TGTGCCAGCAGCCTCAGGGGCATCTCCTATAATTCACCCCTCCACTTT. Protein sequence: CASSLRGISYNSPLHF.

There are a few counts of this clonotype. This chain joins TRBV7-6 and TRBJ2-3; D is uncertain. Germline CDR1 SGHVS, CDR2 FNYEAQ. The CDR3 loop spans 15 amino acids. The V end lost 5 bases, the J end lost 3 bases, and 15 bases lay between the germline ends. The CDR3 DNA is TGTGCCAGCAGCACCCGTGGCGCAGGAACAGATACGCAGTATTTT. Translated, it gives CASSTRGAGTDTQYF.

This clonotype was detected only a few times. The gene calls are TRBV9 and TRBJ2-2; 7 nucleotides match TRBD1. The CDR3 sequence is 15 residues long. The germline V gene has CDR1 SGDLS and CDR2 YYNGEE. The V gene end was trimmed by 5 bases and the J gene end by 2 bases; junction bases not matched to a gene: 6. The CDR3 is CASRTGTANTGELFF. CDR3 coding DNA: TGTGCCAGCAGGACCGGGACAGCTAACACCGGGGAGCTGTTTTTT.

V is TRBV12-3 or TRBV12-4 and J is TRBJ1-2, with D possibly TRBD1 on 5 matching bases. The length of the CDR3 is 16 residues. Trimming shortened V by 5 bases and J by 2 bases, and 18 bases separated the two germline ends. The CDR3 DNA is TGTGCCAGCAGTCCCCTGGACATAAAGGCCAACTATGGCTACACCTTC. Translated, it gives CASSPLDIKANYGYTF.

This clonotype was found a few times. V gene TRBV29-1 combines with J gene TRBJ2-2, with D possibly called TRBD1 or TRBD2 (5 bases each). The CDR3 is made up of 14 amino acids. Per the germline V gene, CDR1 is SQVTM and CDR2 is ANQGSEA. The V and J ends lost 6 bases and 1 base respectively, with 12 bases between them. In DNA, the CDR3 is TGCAGCGTGGGGGAGAAGAGGAACACCGGGGAGCTGTTTTTT. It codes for CSVGEKRNTGELFF.

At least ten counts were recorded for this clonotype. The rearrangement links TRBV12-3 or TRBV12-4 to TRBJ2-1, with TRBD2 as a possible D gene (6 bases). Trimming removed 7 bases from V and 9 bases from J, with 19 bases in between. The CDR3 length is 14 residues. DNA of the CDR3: TGTGCCAGCACCCAAAACGGAGGGTCTAGTGAGCAGTTCTTC. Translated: CASTQNGGSSEQFF.

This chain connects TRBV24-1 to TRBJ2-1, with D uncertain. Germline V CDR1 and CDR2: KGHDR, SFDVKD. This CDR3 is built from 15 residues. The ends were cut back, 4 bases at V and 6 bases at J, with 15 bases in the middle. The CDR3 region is CATSDNYGSPNEQFF. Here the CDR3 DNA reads TGTGCCACCAGTGACAACTACGGGTCCCCCAATGAGCAGTTCTTC.

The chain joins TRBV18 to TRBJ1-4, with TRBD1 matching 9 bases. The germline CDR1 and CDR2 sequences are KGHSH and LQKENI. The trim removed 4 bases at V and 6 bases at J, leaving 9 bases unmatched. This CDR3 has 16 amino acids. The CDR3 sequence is CASSHLTGGADEKLFF. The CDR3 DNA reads TGTGCCAGCTCACATCTCACAGGGGGCGCGGATGAAAAACTGTTTTTT.

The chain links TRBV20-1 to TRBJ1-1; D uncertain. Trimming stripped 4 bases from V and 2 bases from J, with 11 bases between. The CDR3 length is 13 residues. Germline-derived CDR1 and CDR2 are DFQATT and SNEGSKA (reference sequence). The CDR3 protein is CSATQPGNTEAFF. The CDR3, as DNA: TGCAGTGCTACCCAACCAGGAAACACTGAAGCTTTCTTT.

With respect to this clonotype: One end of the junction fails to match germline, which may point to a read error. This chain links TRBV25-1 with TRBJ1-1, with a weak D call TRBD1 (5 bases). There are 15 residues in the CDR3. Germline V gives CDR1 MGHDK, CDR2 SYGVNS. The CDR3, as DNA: TGTGCCAGCAGTGGCCCCGGGGGGTTGAACGCTGAAGCTTTCTTT. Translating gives CASSGPGGLNAEAFF. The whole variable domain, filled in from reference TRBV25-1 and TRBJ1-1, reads EADIYQTPRYLVIGTGKKITLECSQTMGHDKMYWYQQDPGMELHLIHYSYGVNSTEKGDLSSESTVSRIRTEHFPLTLESARPSHTSQYLCASSGPGGLNAEAFFGQGTRLTVV.

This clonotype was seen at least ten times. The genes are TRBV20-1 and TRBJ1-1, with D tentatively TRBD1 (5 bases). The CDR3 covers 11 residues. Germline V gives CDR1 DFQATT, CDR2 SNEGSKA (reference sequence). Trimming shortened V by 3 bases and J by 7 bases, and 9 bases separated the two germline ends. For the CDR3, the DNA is TGCAGTGCTAGGTGGGACCGTGAAGCTTTCTTT. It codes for CSARWDREAFF.

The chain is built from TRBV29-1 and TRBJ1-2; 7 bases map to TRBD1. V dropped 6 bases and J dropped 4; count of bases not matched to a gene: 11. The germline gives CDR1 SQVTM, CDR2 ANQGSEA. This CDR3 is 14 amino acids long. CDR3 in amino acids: CSVPRAGGGYGYTF. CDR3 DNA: TGCAGCGTCCCTCGGGCAGGGGGAGGCTATGGCTACACCTTC.

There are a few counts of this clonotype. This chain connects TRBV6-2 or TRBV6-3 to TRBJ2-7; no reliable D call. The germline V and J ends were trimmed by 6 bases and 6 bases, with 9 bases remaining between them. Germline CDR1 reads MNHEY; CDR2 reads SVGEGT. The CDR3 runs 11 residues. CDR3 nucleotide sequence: TGTGCCAGCAGACGCGACGGCGAGCAGTACTTC. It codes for CASRRDGEQYF.

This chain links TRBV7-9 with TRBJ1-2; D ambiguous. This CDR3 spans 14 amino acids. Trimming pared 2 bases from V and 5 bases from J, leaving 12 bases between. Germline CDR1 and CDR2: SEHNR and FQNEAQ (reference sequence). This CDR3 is CASSLISDGYGYTF. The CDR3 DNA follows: TGTGCCAGCAGCTTAATTTCGGACGGGTATGGCTACACCTTC.